Each of the 5 T cell receptor beta chains below was sequenced from the same sample in a study of blood T cells in healthy people across ages. For the second PCR, which ran for roughly 6 to 11 cycles, a sample-barcoded 5' primer and a J-beta primer mix were used. TCRdb re-analysed the 5' RACE reads in MiXCR, keeping a single row per CDR3 protein. The sample includes about a million distinct CDR3 sequences, roughly 52% of them seen just once. The sequenced sample was blood. All receptors derive from a young man in good health.

The chain joins TRBV29-1 to TRBJ2-3, with 8 bases lining up with TRBD1. The J segment lost 0 bases and the V segment lost 7 bases, leaving 9 bases of the junction unmatched. Germline V lookup: CDR1 SQVTM, CDR2 ANQGSEA. The CDR3 loop spans 15 amino acids. This chain's CDR3 is CSAQGQGLSTDTQYF. DNA of the CDR3: TGCAGCGCTCAAGGACAGGGACTTAGCACAGATACGCAGTATTTT.

The V gene is TRBV4-1, the J gene TRBJ2-5; TRBD2 matches 10 bases. Germline CDR1 MGHRA, CDR2 YSYEKL. CDR3 length: 16 amino acids. J was trimmed by 3 bases and V by 4 bases; bases with no gene match: 8. The CDR3 DNA reads TGCGCCAGCAGCCGATCTCGACTAGCGGGCGAAGAGACCCAGTACTTC. Amino acids: CASSRSRLAGEETQYF.

The rearrangement links TRBV6-1 to TRBJ2-3; no definite D call. Germline V lookup: CDR1 MNHNS, CDR2 SASEGT. Trimming took off 7 bases at V and 0 bases at J, with 11 bases between the two ends. This CDR3 region has 14 residues. The CDR3 loop is CASNYDPSTDTQYF. Written as DNA, the CDR3 is TGTGCCAGCAACTATGACCCTAGCACAGATACGCAGTATTTT.

CDR3 sequence: CASSGETGGQSLEPQHF. The CDR3 DNA is TGTGCCAGCAGTGGAGAGACAGGGGGCCAGTCTTTGGAGCCCCAGCATTTT. The chain carries TRBV2 and TRBJ1-5; 10 nucleotides line up with TRBD1. The CDR3 covers 17 residues. Germline V gene lookup returns CDR1 SNHLY and CDR2 FYNNEI. After removal of 4 bases from V and 8 bases from J, the junction contained 14 bases not matched to a gene.

CDR3 bases: TGCGCCAGCAGCCTCGATGGGACAGATAGCAAGCAGTACTTC. Protein: CASSLDGTDSKQYF. This rearrangement joins TRBV4-3 to TRBJ2-7; 7 positions match TRBD1. Germline CDR1 is LGHNA and CDR2 is YSLEER. After removal of 4 bases from V and 8 bases from J, the junction contained 11 bases not matched to a gene. CDR3 length equals 14 residues.